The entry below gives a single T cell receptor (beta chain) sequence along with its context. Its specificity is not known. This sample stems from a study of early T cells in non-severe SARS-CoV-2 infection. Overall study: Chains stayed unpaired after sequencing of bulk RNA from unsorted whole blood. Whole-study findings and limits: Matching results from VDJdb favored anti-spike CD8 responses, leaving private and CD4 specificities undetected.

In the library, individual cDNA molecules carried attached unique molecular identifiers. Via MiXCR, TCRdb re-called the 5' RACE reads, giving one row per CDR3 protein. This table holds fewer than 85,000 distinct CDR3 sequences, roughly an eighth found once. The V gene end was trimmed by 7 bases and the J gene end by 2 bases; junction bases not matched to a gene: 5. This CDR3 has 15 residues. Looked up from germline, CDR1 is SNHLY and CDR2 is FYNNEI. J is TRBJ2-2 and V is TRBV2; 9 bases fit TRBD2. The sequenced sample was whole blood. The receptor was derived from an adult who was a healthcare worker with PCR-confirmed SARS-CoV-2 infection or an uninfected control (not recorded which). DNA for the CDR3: TGTGCCAGCACGAAGACTAGCGGTAACACCGGGGAGCTGTTTTTT. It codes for CASTKTSGNTGELFF.